Sequencing of this T cell receptor beta chain was carried out in a study of post-analysis software for immune sequencing data. In the study overall: Progressive-relapsing, secondary progressive and relapsing-remitting multiple sclerosis were among the disease courses included. Broader study findings: Same-batch samples co-clustered strongly by F measure. Multiple sclerosis patients showed significantly lower normalized Chao1 diversity than controls did. In patients, TRBV5-6, TRBV5-1 and TRBV20-1 belonged to roughly 5 TRBV segments found more frequently than in controls.

About this clonotype: Antigen unknown.

The germline V gene has CDR1 SGHTA and CDR2 FQGNSA. The V end lost 1 base, the J end lost 0 bases, and 7 bases lay between the germline ends. The CDR3 extends over 14 amino acids. The library was made from cDNA and included unique molecular identifiers. The T cell input of roughly 0.9 to 11 million gave around 450,000 cDNA molecules. MiXCR was run by TCRdb on the PCR reads, yielding one entry per CDR3 protein. The sample holds 350,000 to 500,000 distinct CDR3 sequences, over 30% seen once. The sequenced sample consisted of blood. The TCR sequence derives from a girl aged 2-10 years with multiple sclerosis. This sequence joins TRBV7-2 and TRBJ2-7, with unresolved D. The CDR3 is CASSLDTSSYEQYF. CDR3 sequence (DNA): TGTGCCAGCAGCTTAGATACCAGCTCCTACGAGCAGTACTTC.